This record concerns one T cell receptor beta chain sequence. The data belong to a study of CD8 T cells in Susac syndrome. The authors reverse transcribed roughly 0.5 to 1 ug RNA with random hexamers. Amplification of TCR beta CDR3 spanned 54 Vbeta and 13 Jbeta via immunoSEQ multiplex PCR. TCRdb reprocessed the immunoSEQ multiplex PCR reads via MiXCR and lists one record per CDR3 protein. The sample gives approximately 180,000 distinct CDR3 sequences, under 97% of which show up once; around 0.09% is in the top ten. Sequencing was carried out using CD4+ T cells from PBMCs. This receptor was obtained from a human donor with multiple sclerosis.

CDR3 sequence (DNA): TGTGCCACCAGCAGAGGACGGGCAGGACTTAACTATGGCTACACCTTC. Its protein is CATSRGRAGLNYGYTF. The J gene is TRBJ1-2, the V gene TRBV15; no clear D. The V end lost 1 base, the J end lost 1 base, and 13 bases lay between the germline ends. Germline values: CDR1 LNHNV, CDR2 YYDKDF (reference sequence). This CDR3 region has 16 residues.